Described below is a single TCR beta chain sequence and its context. Its antigen remains undetermined. Qualities for individual bases were not recorded, and no much larger clone is one base off. The immunoSEQ Assay, a bias-controlled multiplex PCR, was used to amplify TCRbeta CDR3 regions from genomic DNA. In the authors' own workflow: Within the assay, amplification of reference gene primers was used to estimate how many nucleated cells each sample contained. To quantify the absolute abundance of each unique TCRbeta CDR3 rearrangement, sequence reads were collapsed and filtered. For each sample, productive Simpson clonality was calculated as the square root of Simpson's diversity index across productive rearrangements. In its TCRdb copy, this immuneACCESS table keeps in-frame sequences only and misses some clones. Where compared with another copy, unresolved V genes explain less than half of these, and the others have no known cause. V and J calls plus clone size are reproduced from that table; the DNA served to infer D and trimming. Within this sample are more than 100,000 clones, with around four fifths of them counted one time only. The ten largest clones take up under 20% of the sample.

This specimen comes from a study of blood T cell repertoires in COVID-19 (dated by TCRdb to 2018 to 2021). Some background on the complete study: Collaborator samples came from the United States, Italy and Spain and covered acute and convalescent phases of COVID-19. The material from the prospective study consisted of cDNA or gDNA derived from T cells, B-cell-depleted T cells, or PBMCs. Where available, HLA class I and class II types were taken from metadata supplied by the sample provider and were not determined by assay-based typing. The samples were drawn from the first 160 participants of the ongoing ImmuneRACE study and from 1,254 subjects provided by 6 global collaborators. Nearly every sample came with metadata listing a de-identified subject ID, COVID-19 status, age in years and sex. The repertoires were made available in a free public database intended to serve as a resource for research on the immune response to SARS-CoV-2. The dataset comprised deeply sampled blood TCRbeta repertoires from subjects exposed to, actively infected with, or recovered from COVID-19.

Whole blood was collected in K2EDTA tubes by collaborating institutions according to the institutions' own protocols. For TCRbeta analysis, collaborators shipped samples in one of three forms: frozen whole blood, isolated PBMCs, or DNA extracted from either of those sample types. Reading from cysteine to phenylalanine, the CDR3 counts 14 amino acids. Here the CDR3 DNA is all that survives: 42 bases in frame from base 1. At the junction V is shortened by 7 bases and J by 3 bases, with 15 bases in between. In the germline V gene, CDR1 corresponds to MGHDK and CDR2 to SYGVNS. The full study reports these points: The amount of clinical and demographic metadata varied by source and participant and was provided uncurated.

Sequencing input: peripheral blood. The origin of this receptor is a man aged 55 to 69 with active or convalescent COVID-19. Recombination linked TRBV25-1 to TRBJ1-1; the D gene lacks a confident call. The encoded CDR3 is CASTPAKGDTEAFF. The DNA is TGTGCCAGCACCCCCGCGAAGGGAGACACTGAAGCTTTCTTT.